Here is one TCR beta chain with its context. What it binds is not known. With V trimmed by 3 bases and J by 5 bases, 9 bases remained unmatched. Germline-derived CDR1 and CDR2 are DFQATT and SNEGSKA (reference sequence). The CDR3 totals 16 residues. Time point given: newly diagnosed GD, antithyroid drugs for less than 3 months. Generation of the TCR library employed RNA extracted from PBMCs. American Thyroid Association guidelines served as the basis for diagnosing Graves' disease. According to the study, TCR beta libraries were built with iRepertoire HTBI primers and CDR3-region Arm-PCR. MiXCR, applied by TCRdb to the multiplex PCR reads, yields one record per CDR3 protein. Of 350,000 to 450,000 distinct CDR3 sequences in the sample, approximately 10% were seen once. The data are from a study of regulatory T cells in long-lasting Graves disease. Overall study results and limits: Limited samples may have lowered accuracy.

The same data also contributed to another study, on T cells in Graves' hyperthyroidism and ophthalmopathy. That work contributes: First-round RT-PCR with HTBI primers amplified the TCR CDR3 region.

The clonotype comes from a woman between 18 and 29 years old with Graves disease. This chain joins TRBV20-1 and TRBJ2-2, with 10 nucleotides matching TRBD2. The specimen comprised peripheral blood mononuclear cells (PBMCs), sampled at new diagnosis, from a patient treated with antithyroid drugs. CDR3 region: CSASGLAGVRTGELFF. CDR3 nucleotide sequence: TGCAGTGCTAGCGGGCTAGCGGGAGTCCGTACCGGGGAGCTGTTTTTT.